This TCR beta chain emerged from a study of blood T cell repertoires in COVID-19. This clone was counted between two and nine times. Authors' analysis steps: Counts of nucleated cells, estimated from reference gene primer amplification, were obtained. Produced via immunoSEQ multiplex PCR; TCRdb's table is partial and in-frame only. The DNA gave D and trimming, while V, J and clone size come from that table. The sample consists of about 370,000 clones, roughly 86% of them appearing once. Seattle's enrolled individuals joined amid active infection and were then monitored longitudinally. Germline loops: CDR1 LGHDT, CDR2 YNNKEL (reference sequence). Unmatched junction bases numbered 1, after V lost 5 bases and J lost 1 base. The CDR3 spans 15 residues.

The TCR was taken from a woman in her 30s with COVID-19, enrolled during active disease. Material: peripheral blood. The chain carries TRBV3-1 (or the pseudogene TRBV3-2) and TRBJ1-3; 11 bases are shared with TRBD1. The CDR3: CASSGTGGSGNTIYF. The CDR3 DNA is TGTGCCAGCAGCGGGACAGGGGGGTCTGGAAACACCATATATTTT.